Following are 8 T cell receptor beta chains from one sample sequenced in a study of T cell repertoires in cytomegalovirus infection. These receptors are not linked to any known antigen. TCRdb ran MiXCR on the reads and lists one entry per CDR3 protein. The profile covers about 770,000 distinct CDR3 sequences, with just under 30% appearing a single time and less than 15% taken by the ten largest. Sample: cultured CD8+ T cells from PBMCs, taken from culture after CMV antigen stimulation. The receptors come from a human donor in good health (CMV status not recorded). Some clones in this sample may be carry-over from other donors' samples.

V and J are TRBV7-8 and TRBJ2-3, with D hard to call. CDR1 and CDR2 (germline): SGHVS, FQNEAQ. The CDR3 is 13 residues long. Trimming cost V 5 bases and J 6 bases, with 12 bases left between them. The CDR3 DNA sequence: TGTGCCAGCAGCCCGCGGCCTGGGGATACGCAGTATTTT. Translated, it gives CASSPRPGDTQYF.

The rearrangement uses TRBV7-6 and TRBJ1-4, with D perhaps TRBD1 (5 bases). The germline gives CDR1 SGHVS, CDR2 FNYEAQ. This CDR3 spans 16 amino acids. V lost 1 base to trimming and J lost 3 bases, with 12 bases between them. The CDR3 nucleotides are TGTGCCAGCAGCTTAGGAGGGGCGGGGGCTAATGAAAAACTGTTTTTT. Its protein is CASSLGGAGANEKLFF.

A single count supports this clonotype. The chain links TRBV9 to TRBJ1-1; D remains ambiguous. The CDR3 covers 14 residues. Germline CDR1 is SGDLS and CDR2 is YYNGEE. Trimming pared 0 bases from V and 4 bases from J, leaving 10 bases between. The CDR3 nucleotides are TGTGCCAGCAGCGTAGAGGTGGAGAGCACTGAAGCTTTCTTT. It specifies CASSVEVESTEAFF.

The chain links TRBV28 to TRBJ2-2; no clear D gene. Trimming pared 6 bases from V and 0 bases from J, leaving 14 bases between. This CDR3 is 16 amino acids long. Looked up from germline, CDR1 is MDHEN and CDR2 is SYDVKM. CDR3 sequence (DNA): TGTGCCAGCAGCCGAATTCTAGAGGCGAACACCGGGGAGCTGTTTTTT. Protein: CASSRILEANTGELFF.

This clonotype was found a few times. The chain has TRBV7-9 and TRBJ2-7, with D unresolved. V was pared by 0 bases and J by 4 bases, with 10 bases between. This CDR3 region has 14 residues. CDR1 and CDR2 from the germline V gene are SEHNR and FQNEAQ (reference sequence). The CDR3: CASSLAGPKYEQYF. The CDR3, as DNA: TGTGCCAGCAGCTTAGCAGGCCCAAAGTACGAGCAGTACTTC.

This clonotype showed up many times. J is TRBJ1-5 and V is TRBV7-2; D gene unclear. Germline values: CDR1 SGHTA, CDR2 FQGNSA. Trimming removed 5 bases at V and 2 bases at J, with 7 bases between. The CDR3 sequence is 13 residues long. For the CDR3, the DNA is TGTGCCAGCAGCACTCGGGGCAATCAGCCCCAGCATTTT. It codes for CASSTRGNQPQHF.

The chain is built from TRBV20-1 and TRBJ2-1; 9 bases line up with TRBD2. The CDR3 is made up of 17 amino acids. Germline CDR1 DFQATT, CDR2 SNEGSKA (reference sequence). V lost 0 bases to trimming and J lost 2 bases; unmatched junction nucleotides: 8. CDR3 amino acids: CSARDRVGTSPYNEQFF. The CDR3 nucleotides are TGCAGTGCTAGAGATCGCGTAGGGACTAGCCCCTACAATGAGCAGTTCTTC.

A few counts support this clonotype. The V gene is TRBV12-3 or TRBV12-4, the J gene TRBJ1-1; no definite D call. The V end lost 6 bases, the J end lost 8 bases, and 10 bases lay between the germline ends. This CDR3 contains 11 residues. The CDR3 sequence is CASSTAGEAFF. The CDR3 nucleotides are TGTGCCAGCAGCACCGCGGGAGAAGCTTTCTTT.